This T cell receptor (beta chain) was documented in a study of post-analysis software for immune sequencing data. Study-level background: The cohort encompassed relapsing-remitting, secondary progressive and progressive-relapsing multiple sclerosis disease courses.

For this clonotype: Its cognate antigen is unknown.

The CDR3 extends over 14 amino acids. Germline V gene sequence: CDR1 DFQATT, CDR2 SNEGSKA (reference sequence). Trimming shortened V by 2 bases and J by 4 bases, and 14 bases separated the two germline ends. Findings and limits, study-wide: About 5 TRBV segments (TRBV5-6, TRBV5-1 and TRBV20-1 among them) occurred more frequently in patients than in controls. Strong co-clustering by F measure was evident for samples that had been prepared in the same batch.

Unique molecular identifiers had been added to the TCR beta cDNA libraries. Each CDR3 protein is one row after TCRdb ran MiXCR on the PCR reads. In the table there are about 540,000 distinct CDR3 sequences, around a third of which are singletons. The V gene is TRBV20-1, the J gene TRBJ1-1; tentative D call: TRBD1 (5 bases). The sequenced sample was blood. The receptor's source is a girl aged 2-17 years with multiple sclerosis. The CDR3 bases are TGCAGTGCTAGATTCGACCCACAGGCCACTGAAGCTTTCTTT. It specifies CSARFDPQATEAFF.